This T cell receptor beta chain is drawn from a study of immune characterization of retroperitoneal liposarcoma. Relative to its sample, this clonotype is medium-sized. V was clipped by 5 bases and J by 2 bases, with 15 bases between them. Germline values: CDR1 MNHNS, CDR2 SASEGT. The CDR3 sequence is 15 residues long. TCRdb called the PCR reads again in MiXCR, with one record for every CDR3 protein. The data hold about 10,000 distinct CDR3 sequences, with 27% observed a single time. The source is a female donor with retroperitoneal liposarcoma. Sequencing was done on a sample of tumor tissue. The chain is built from TRBV6-1 and TRBJ2-5, with D perhaps TRBD1 or TRBD2 (5 bases each). The DNA of the CDR3 is TGTGCCAGCAGTTATCCGGGACCACCTCAAGAGACCCAGTACTTC. It codes for CASSYPGPPQETQYF.